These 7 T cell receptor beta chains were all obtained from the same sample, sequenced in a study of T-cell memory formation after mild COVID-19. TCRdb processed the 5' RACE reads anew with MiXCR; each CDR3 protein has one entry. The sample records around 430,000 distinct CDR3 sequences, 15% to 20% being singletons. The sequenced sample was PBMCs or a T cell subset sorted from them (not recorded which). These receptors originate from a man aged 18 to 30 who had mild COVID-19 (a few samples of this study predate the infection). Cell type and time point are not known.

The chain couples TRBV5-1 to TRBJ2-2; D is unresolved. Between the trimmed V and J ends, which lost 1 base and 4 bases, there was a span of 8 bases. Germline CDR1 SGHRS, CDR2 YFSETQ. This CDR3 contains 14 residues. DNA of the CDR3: TGCGCCAGCAGCTTGAAGCAGTCCACCGGGGAGCTGTTTTTT. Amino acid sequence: CASSLKQSTGELFF. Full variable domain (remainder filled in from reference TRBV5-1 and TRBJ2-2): KAGVTQTPRYLIKTRGQQVTLSCSPISGHRSVSWYQQTPGQGLQFLFEYFSETQRNKGNFPGRFSGRQFSNSRSEMNVSTLELGDSALYLCASSLKQSTGELFFGEGSRLTVL.

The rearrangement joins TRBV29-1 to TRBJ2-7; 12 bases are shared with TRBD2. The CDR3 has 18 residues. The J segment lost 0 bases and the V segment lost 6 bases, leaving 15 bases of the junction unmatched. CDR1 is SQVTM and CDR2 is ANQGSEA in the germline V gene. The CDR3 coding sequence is TGCAGCGTCCCTACTAGCGGGGGGCCGAAACACCCCTCCTACGAGCAGTACTTC. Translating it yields CSVPTSGGPKHPSYEQYF.

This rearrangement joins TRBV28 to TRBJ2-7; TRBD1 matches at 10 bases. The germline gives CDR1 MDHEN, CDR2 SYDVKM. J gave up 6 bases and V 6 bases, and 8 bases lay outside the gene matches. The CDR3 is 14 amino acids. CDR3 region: CASSPGQGLGEQYV. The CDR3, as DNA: TGTGCCAGCAGCCCGGGACAGGGGCTTGGCGAGCAGTACGTC.

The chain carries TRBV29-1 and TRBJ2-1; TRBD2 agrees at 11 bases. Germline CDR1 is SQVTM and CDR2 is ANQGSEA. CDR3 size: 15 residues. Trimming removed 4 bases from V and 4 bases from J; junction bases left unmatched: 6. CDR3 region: CSVALAGGYYNEQFF. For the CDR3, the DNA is TGCAGCGTTGCCTTAGCGGGGGGGTATTACAATGAGCAGTTCTTC.

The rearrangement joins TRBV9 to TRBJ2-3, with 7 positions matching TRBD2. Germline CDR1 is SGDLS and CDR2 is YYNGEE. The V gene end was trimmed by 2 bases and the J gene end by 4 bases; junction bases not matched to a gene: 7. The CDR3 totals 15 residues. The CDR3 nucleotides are TGTGCCAGCAGCGTCGGCGGGAGTTTATCAGATACGCAGTATTTT. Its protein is CASSVGGSLSDTQYF.

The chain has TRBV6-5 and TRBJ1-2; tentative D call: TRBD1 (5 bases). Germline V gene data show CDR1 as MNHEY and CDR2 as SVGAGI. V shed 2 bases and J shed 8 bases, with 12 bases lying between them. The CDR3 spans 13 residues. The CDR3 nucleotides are TGTGCCAGCAGTTACAGGGGAGACCGAGGCTACACCTTC. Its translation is CASSYRGDRGYTF.

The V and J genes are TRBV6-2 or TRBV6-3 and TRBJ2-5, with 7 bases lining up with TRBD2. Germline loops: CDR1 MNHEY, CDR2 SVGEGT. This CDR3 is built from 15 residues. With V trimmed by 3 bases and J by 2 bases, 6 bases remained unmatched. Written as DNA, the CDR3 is TGTGCCAGCAGTTATATACGGGGGGTACAAGAGACCCAGTACTTC. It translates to CASSYIRGVQETQYF.